These 2 T cell receptor beta chains were all obtained from the same sample, sequenced in a study of shared clonotypes between healthy human individuals (dated by TCRdb to 2019 to 2021). The library was obtained by the immunoSEQ multiplex PCR assay. Here the immuneACCESS table is served through TCRdb, limited to in-frame sequences with V and J called. Missing clones are a known gap in these copies; in checked studies unresolved V genes cover under half, and the rest lacks a known reason. The sample table shows about 490,000 clones, and around 73% are seen once. The ten biggest clones cover 12% of the sample. Sequenced sample: PBMCs. The receptors shown here come from a woman in her thirties or forties in good health. Some clones in this sample may be carry-over from other donors' samples.

The chain joins TRBV28 to TRBJ1-2, with 10 nucleotides matching TRBD1. CDR1 MDHEN and CDR2 SYDVKM come from the germline V gene. With 6 bases clipped from V and 4 bases from J, the junction kept 11 bases outside the gene matches. The CDR3 extends over 16 amino acids. CDR3 sequence: CASSPPGQGQLYGYTF. CDR3 nucleotides: TGTGCCAGCAGCCCACCGGGACAGGGGCAACTCTATGGCTACACCTTC.

The chain uses TRBV7-2 and TRBJ1-3, with a weak D call TRBD1 (6 bases). CDR1 and CDR2 (germline): SGHTA, FQGNSA. Between the trimmed V and J ends, which lost 5 bases and 4 bases, there was a span of 12 bases. The CDR3 spans 14 residues. As DNA, the CDR3 is TGTGCCAGCAGCCGTACAGGGTTGGGAAACACCATATATTTT. Its protein product is CASSRTGLGNTIYF. Full variable domain (remainder filled in from reference TRBV7-2 and TRBJ1-3): GAGVSQSPSNKVTEKGKDVELRCDPISGHTALYWYRQSLGQGLEFLIYFQGNSAPDKSGLPSDRFSAERTGGSVSTLTIQRTQQEDSAVYLCASSRTGLGNTIYFGEGSWLTVV.